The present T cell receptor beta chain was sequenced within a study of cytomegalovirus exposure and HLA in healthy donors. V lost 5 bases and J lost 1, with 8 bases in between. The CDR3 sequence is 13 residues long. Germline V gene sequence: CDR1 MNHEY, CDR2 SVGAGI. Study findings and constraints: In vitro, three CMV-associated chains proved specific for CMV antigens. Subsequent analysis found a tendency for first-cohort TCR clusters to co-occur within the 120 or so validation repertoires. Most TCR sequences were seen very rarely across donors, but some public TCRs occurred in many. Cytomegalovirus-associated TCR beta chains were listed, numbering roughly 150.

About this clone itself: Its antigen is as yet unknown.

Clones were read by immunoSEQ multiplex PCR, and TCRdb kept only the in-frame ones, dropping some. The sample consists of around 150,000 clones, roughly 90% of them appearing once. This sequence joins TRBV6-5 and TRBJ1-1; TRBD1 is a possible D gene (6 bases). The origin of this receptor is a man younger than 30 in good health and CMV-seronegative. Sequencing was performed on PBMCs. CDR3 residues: CASSEGQNTEAFF. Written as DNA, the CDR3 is TGTGCCAGCAGTGAGGGACAGAACACTGAAGCTTTCTTT.